The 17 T cell receptor beta chains listed next were all sequenced from one sample in a study of blood T cells in healthy people across ages. The second PCR ran 7 to 11 cycles with a sample-barcoded 5' primer and J-beta primers. MiXCR, applied by TCRdb to the 5' RACE reads, yields one record per CDR3 protein. The data show more than 650,000 distinct CDR3 sequences, with about 24% seen just once and around 21% held by the top ten. The sample taken for sequencing was blood. These receptors all come from a man between 65 and 85 years old in good health.

V is TRBV5-1 and J is TRBJ2-3; tentative D call: TRBD1 (5 bases). Between the trimmed V and J ends, which lost 1 base and 2 bases, there was a span of 11 bases. The CDR3 totals 15 residues. Germline CDR1 is SGHRS and CDR2 is YFSETQ. The CDR3 coding sequence is TGCGCCAGCAGCTTGTTAAGGGGATACACAGATACGCAGTATTTT. Translating it yields CASSLLRGYTDTQYF.

The rearrangement joins TRBV10-3 to TRBJ2-3, with D perhaps matching TRBD2 (6 bases). Trimming pared 3 bases from V and 2 bases from J, leaving 24 bases between. The CDR3 consists of 19 residues. In germline, CDR1 is ENHRY, CDR2 SYGVKD. Written as DNA, the CDR3 is TGTGCCATCAGTGAAATGAAGGGACTTAGAGAAGGCCCCACAGATACGCAGTATTTT. Its protein product is CAISEMKGLREGPTDTQYF.

Ten or more counts support this clonotype. The chain links TRBV12-3 or TRBV12-4 to TRBJ1-1, with D unclear. The CDR3 has 13 amino acids. V was shortened by 6 bases and J by 0 bases, with 8 bases between the two germline ends. DNA of the CDR3: TGTGCCAGCAGCTTCGGATTGAACACTGAAGCTTTCTTT. Its protein product is CASSFGLNTEAFF.

The chain employs TRBV9 and TRBJ1-3, with D possibly TRBD1 on 5 matching bases. V was clipped by 2 bases and J by 3 bases, with 12 bases between them. CDR3 length: 15 residues. Germline-derived CDR1 and CDR2 are SGDLS and YYNGEE. The CDR3 here is CASSVRGASGNTIYF. The CDR3, as DNA: TGTGCCAGCAGCGTCCGAGGGGCAAGTGGAAACACCATATATTTT.

The chain is built from TRBV20-1 and TRBJ1-1; D gene unclear. V lost 1 base to trimming and J lost 1 base, with 7 bases between them. The CDR3 is 13 amino acids. Germline CDR1 and CDR2: DFQATT and SNEGSKA (reference sequence). CDR3 loop: CSARVHANTEAFF. CDR3 sequence (DNA): TGCAGTGCTAGAGTTCACGCGAACACTGAAGCTTTCTTT.

This chain links TRBV20-1 with TRBJ2-3; TRBD2 matches 10 bases. CDR1 is DFQATT, CDR2 SNEGSKA, per germline (reference sequence). The CDR3 consists of 15 residues. V shed 4 bases and J 6 bases; nucleotides not matched to a gene: 10. The CDR3 nucleotides read TGCAGTGCTAATCTAGCGGGAGCCCCACCCGATACGCAGTATTTT. Protein product: CSANLAGAPPDTQYF.

This chain joins TRBV9 and TRBJ1-1; D is ambiguous. CDR1 and CDR2 (germline): SGDLS, YYNGEE. Trimming shortened V by 0 bases and J by 5 bases, and 17 bases separated the two germline ends. The CDR3 is 16 amino acids. The CDR3 protein is CASSVDPLATGTEAFF. The CDR3 DNA follows: TGTGCCAGCAGCGTAGACCCGTTGGCAACGGGGACTGAAGCTTTCTTT.

The V and J genes are TRBV18 and TRBJ2-4; the D gene is possibly TRBD2 (6 bases). The V end lost 3 bases, the J end lost 8 bases, and 17 bases lay between the germline ends. CDR1 is KGHSH and CDR2 is LQKENI in the germline V gene. The CDR3 covers 15 residues. The CDR3 DNA reads as TGTGCCAGCTCACCGCGGGACTCCCAACCCCACATTCAGTACTTC. As protein: CASSPRDSQPHIQYF.

The chain combines TRBV11-2 with TRBJ2-1; tentative D call: TRBD2 (5 bases). Germline CDR1 SGHAT, CDR2 FQNNGV. This CDR3 has 16 amino acids. Trimming left V 8 bases short and J 4 bases short, with 21 bases between. The CDR3 spells CASCSGEYGDYNEQFF. In DNA form, the CDR3 reads TGTGCCAGCTGTTCCGGGGAATACGGGGATTACAATGAGCAGTTCTTC.

This clonotype was counted a few times. The CDR3 is CASSQKPGTGITKNIQYF. As DNA, the CDR3 is TGTGCCAGCAGCCAAAAACCCGGGACAGGAATTACCAAAAACATTCAGTACTTC. The rearrangement uses TRBV4-2 and TRBJ2-4, with TRBD1 identical over 8 bases. Germline V CDR1 and CDR2: LGHNA, YNFKEQ. The V gene end was trimmed by 2 bases and the J gene end by 2 bases; junction bases not matched to a gene: 11. The CDR3 loop spans 18 amino acids.

This clonotype has more than one count but fewer than ten. The chain employs TRBV28 and TRBJ2-5; the D call may be TRBD1 or TRBD2 (5 bases each). The CDR3 extends over 14 amino acids. Germline V gene data show CDR1 as MDHEN and CDR2 as SYDVKM. With 2 bases removed from V and 5 bases from J, the gap between germline ends came to 12 bases. Written as DNA, the CDR3 is TGTGCCAGCAGTTTACAGGGAGAACGGGAGACCCAGTACTTC. Translated, it gives CASSLQGERETQYF.

This clonotype was seen a few times. The chain has TRBV7-3 and TRBJ2-6; D is undetermined. The V gene's germline CDR1 is SGHTA and CDR2 FQGTGA. This CDR3 comprises 17 residues. With 2 bases removed from V and 1 base from J, the gap between germline ends came to 12 bases. The CDR3 sequence is CASSLGPPGSGANVLTF. In nucleotides, the CDR3 is TGTGCCAGCAGCTTAGGGCCCCCAGGATCTGGGGCCAACGTCCTGACTTTC. The whole variable domain, remainder taken from reference TRBV7-3 and TRBJ2-6, is GAGVSQTPSNKVTEKGKYVELRCDPISGHTALYWYRQSLGQGPEFLIYFQGTGAADDSGLPNDRFFAVRPEGSVSTLKIQRTERGDSAVYLCASSLGPPGSGANVLTFGAGSRLTVL.

The chain recombines TRBV5-1 with TRBJ1-4, with D unclear. Germline V gene sequence: CDR1 SGHRS, CDR2 YFSETQ. V was clipped by 0 bases and J by 5 bases, with 5 bases between them. The CDR3 sequence is 13 residues long. CDR3 in amino acids: CASSLGVNEKLFF. The DNA for the CDR3 is TGCGCCAGCAGCTTGGGCGTGAATGAAAAACTGTTTTTT.

This chain joins TRBV5-5 and TRBJ2-3, with a weak D call TRBD1 (6 bases). The CDR3 consists of 16 residues. V shed 3 bases and J shed 6 bases, with 20 bases lying between them. The V gene's germline CDR1 is SGHKS and CDR2 YYEKEE (reference sequence). The CDR3 sequence is CASSSTWTAPQDTQYF. As DNA, the CDR3 is TGTGCCAGCAGCTCAACCTGGACAGCCCCACAGGATACGCAGTATTTT.

This clonotype has only a few counts. The CDR3 nucleotides read TGTGCCAGCTCGCCAGACGCGGGACAGGGGTACGAGCAGTACGTC. Encoded protein: CASSPDAGQGYEQYV. This chain joins TRBV18 and TRBJ2-7, with 10 bases lining up with TRBD1. CDR1 is KGHSH and CDR2 is LQKENI in the germline V gene. The ends lost 6 bases at V and 4 bases at J; junction bases unmatched: 9. This CDR3 spans 15 amino acids.

This clonotype was seen a handful of times. This chain uses TRBV12-3 or TRBV12-4 with TRBJ1-2, with TRBD1 as a possible D gene (5 bases). The CDR3 totals 14 residues. V shed 4 bases and J shed 7 bases, with 16 bases lying between them. Here the CDR3 reads CASSSTVGEGGYTF. CDR3 nucleotide sequence: TGTGCCAGCAGTTCTACCGTGGGGGAGGGTGGCTACACCTTC.

The genes are TRBV5-6 and TRBJ2-3; 7 nucleotides match TRBD2. From germline, CDR1 is SGHDT and CDR2 YYEEEE. The CDR3 runs 13 residues. V was clipped by 4 bases and J by 8 bases; unmatched bases: 7. DNA for the CDR3: TGTGCCAGCAGCGTTGGGACTATTGGTACGCAGTATTTT. Its protein product is CASSVGTIGTQYF.